The source of this T cell receptor beta chain is a study of blood T cells in healthy people across ages. Study-level findings and limits: It was held that the diversity estimates obtained from one million T cells were underestimates.

Isolating PBMCs gave at least 6 million of these cells per sample. This clonotype was recorded many times. Its antigen is still unknown. A sample-barcoded 5' primer and a J-beta primer mix were used in a second PCR of roughly 6 to 11 cycles. From each sample, at least 3 million paired-end reads containing CDR3 were obtained. TCRdb reanalysed the 5' RACE reads using MiXCR and keeps one entry per CDR3 protein. This table has about 590,000 distinct CDR3 sequences, less than 35% appearing once. The V gene's germline CDR1 is DFQATT and CDR2 SNEGSKA (reference sequence). With 3 bases clipped from V and 5 bases from J, the junction kept 9 bases outside the gene matches. CDR3 size: 14 residues.

The receptor's source is a woman over 75 in good health. The source material was blood. V gene TRBV20-1 combines with J gene TRBJ1-1; 7 bases line up with TRBD1. The CDR3 sequence is CSARTGYRRTEAFF. Written as DNA, the CDR3 is TGCAGTGCTAGGACAGGGTATCGTCGGACTGAAGCTTTCTTT.